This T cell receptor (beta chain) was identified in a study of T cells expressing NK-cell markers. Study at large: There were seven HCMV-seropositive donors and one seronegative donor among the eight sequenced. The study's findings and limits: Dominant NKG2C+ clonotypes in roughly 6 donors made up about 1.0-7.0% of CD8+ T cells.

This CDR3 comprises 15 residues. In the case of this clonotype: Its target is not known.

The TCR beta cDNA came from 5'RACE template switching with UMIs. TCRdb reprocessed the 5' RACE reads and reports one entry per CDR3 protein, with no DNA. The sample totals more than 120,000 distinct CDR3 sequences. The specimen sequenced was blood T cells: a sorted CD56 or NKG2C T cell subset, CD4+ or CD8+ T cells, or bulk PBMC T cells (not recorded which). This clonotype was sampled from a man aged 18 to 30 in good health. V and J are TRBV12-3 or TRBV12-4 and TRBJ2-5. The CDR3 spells CASSQWTLNQETQYF.